This T cell receptor beta chain came from a study of cytomegalovirus exposure and HLA in healthy donors. Study-level results: Common viral pathogens were later found to be apparently linked to several of the most significant clusters. The study designated over 150 TCR beta chains cytomegalovirus-associated.

As for this clone: Its matching antigen is unknown.

V trimming: 5 bases; J trimming: 5 bases; junction bases outside the gene matches: 11. The CDR3 covers 15 residues. The germline V gene has CDR1 SGHVS and CDR2 FQNEAQ. The PCR was carried out with 60 Vbeta primers and 13 Jbeta primers. Some clones are missing from TCRdb's copy, which holds only in-frame ones; the method was immunoSEQ multiplex PCR. The sample has tens of thousands of clones, around 84% seen once; the top ten hold around 9.3%. The TCR sequence derives from a woman between 40 and 55 years old in good health and CMV-seropositive. The V and J genes are TRBV7-8 and TRBJ1-1; 7 nucleotides match TRBD1. The specimen sequenced was PBMCs. CDR3 sequence: CASSIVTGRSTEAFF. DNA of the CDR3: TGTGCCAGCAGCATTGTGACAGGGAGGTCGACTGAAGCTTTCTTT.